This T cell receptor beta chain appears in the sequencing data of a study of cytomegalovirus exposure and HLA in healthy donors (dated by TCRdb to 2017 to 2019). With respect to the entire study: A later analysis indicated that the roughly 130 validation repertoires were generated on the platform also employed for the 720 or so repertoires of the first cohort. The study was designed to test whether signatures of past pathogen exposure could be identified by cataloging public T cell receptors. High-throughput TCR immunosequencing, statistical association of individual TCRs with disease status, and machine learning were combined to predict cytomegalovirus infection status. In addition to the first cohort of 666 subjects, a separate validation cohort of 120 different subjects was used.

The library relied on the immunoSEQ multiplex PCR assay. Processing in the source paper ran as follows. A statistical classification framework was developed to diagnose cytomegalovirus status using the catalog of TCR beta chain sequences. The clones in this table, taken by TCRdb from immuneACCESS, are in-frame only. Not every clone is retained; where verified, under half of the shortfall comes from an unresolved V gene, and the cause of the rest is unknown. V, J and clone size reflect that table, while D and trimming were determined from the DNA. This sample comprises 140,000 or so clones, 85% to 90% of them detected only once. Together, the top ten hold 6.2% of the sample. The donors were included in the validation cohort of around 120 subjects, a group kept apart from the roughly 680-subject first cohort. Concerning this clone: The specificity of this receptor is unknown. Base qualities were left out, and no much larger clone turns up one base away.

What the work shows at the level of the full study, not this receptor alone: Most TCR sequences were observed very rarely across donors, whereas some public TCRs were present in many individuals. In a later analysis, TCRs clustered in the first cohort were found to also tend to co-occur in the 120 or so validation repertoires, with approximately 95% of cluster scores above 0. The authors suggested that the approach could potentially be generalized to other disease states and immunological phenotypes. Cytomegalovirus status was reported to be diagnosed by the classifier with high specificity and sensitivity in both the original and validation cohorts. A later analysis lacked HLA typing for the validation cohort, so it scored co-occurrence in that cohort across all 110 or so repertoires. In vitro tests confirmed that a few of the cytomegalovirus-associated TCR beta chains recognize cytomegalovirus antigens. The study gave a list of 150 to 200 TCR beta chains associated with cytomegalovirus.

Input material: PBMCs. The sequence was obtained from a woman aged 25-40 years in good health and CMV-seropositive.

CDR3 reads: CASSPGGGREQYF. The DNA sequence is as follows: TGTGCCAGCTCACCAGGAGGGGGCCGGGAGCAGTACTTC. Recombination joined TRBV18 with TRBJ2-7; TRBD1 is a weak D gene call, 7 bases matching. The cysteine opens and the phenylalanine closes a CDR3 of 13 amino acids. Just CDR3 DNA is preserved here, 39 bases in frame from base 1. CDR1 and CDR2 (KGHSH, LQKENI) derive from the germline V gene. The germline ends are 12 bases apart after V is trimmed by 2 bases and J by 7 bases.